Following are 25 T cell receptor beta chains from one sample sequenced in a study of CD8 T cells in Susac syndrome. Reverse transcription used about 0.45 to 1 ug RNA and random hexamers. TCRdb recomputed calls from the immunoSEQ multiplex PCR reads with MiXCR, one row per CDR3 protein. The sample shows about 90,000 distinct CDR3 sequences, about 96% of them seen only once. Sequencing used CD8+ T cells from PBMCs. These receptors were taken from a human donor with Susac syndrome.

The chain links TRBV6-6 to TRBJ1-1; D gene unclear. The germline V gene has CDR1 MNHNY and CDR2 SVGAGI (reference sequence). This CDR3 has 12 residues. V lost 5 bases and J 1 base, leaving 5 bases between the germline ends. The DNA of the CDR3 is TGTGCCAGCAGTCAGCCGAACACTGAAGCTTTCTTT. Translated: CASSQPNTEAFF.

The CDR3, as DNA: TGTGCCAGCAGCGAGGGCTATAGCAATCAGCCCCAGCATTTT. Its protein product is CASSEGYSNQPQHF. This chain links TRBV7-9 with TRBJ1-5; D ambiguous. The CDR3 is 14 residues long. Per germline, CDR1 SEHNR and CDR2 FQNEAQ (reference sequence). V gave up 5 bases and J gave up 0 bases, with 8 bases separating them.

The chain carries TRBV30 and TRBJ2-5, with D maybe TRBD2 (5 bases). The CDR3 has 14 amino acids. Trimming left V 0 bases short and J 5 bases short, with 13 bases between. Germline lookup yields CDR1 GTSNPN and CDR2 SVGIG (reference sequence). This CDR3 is CAWSVLGPLETQYF. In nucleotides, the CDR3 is TGTGCCTGGAGTGTACTAGGACCGCTGGAGACCCAGTACTTC.

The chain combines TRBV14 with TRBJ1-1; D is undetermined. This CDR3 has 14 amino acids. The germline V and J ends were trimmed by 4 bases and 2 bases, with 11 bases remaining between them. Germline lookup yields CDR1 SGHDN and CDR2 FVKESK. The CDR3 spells CASSLLGTNTEAFF. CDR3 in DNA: TGTGCCAGCAGCCTTCTGGGAACAAACACTGAAGCTTTCTTT.

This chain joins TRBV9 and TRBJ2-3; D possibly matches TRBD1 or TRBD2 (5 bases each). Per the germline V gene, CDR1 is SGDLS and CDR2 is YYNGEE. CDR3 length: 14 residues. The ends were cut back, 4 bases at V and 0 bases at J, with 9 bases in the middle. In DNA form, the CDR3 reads TGTGCCAGCAGCCTTCGGGACAGCACAGATACGCAGTATTTT. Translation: CASSLRDSTDTQYF.

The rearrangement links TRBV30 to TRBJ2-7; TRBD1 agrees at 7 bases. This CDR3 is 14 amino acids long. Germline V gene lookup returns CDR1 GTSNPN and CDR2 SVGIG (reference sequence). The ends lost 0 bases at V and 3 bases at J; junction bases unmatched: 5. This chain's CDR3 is CAWSVGSGGYEQYF. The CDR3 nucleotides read TGTGCCTGGAGTGTCGGGTCAGGGGGCTACGAGCAGTACTTC. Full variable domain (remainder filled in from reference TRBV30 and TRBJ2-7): SQTIHQWPATLVQPVGSPLSLECTVEGTSNPNLYWYRQAAGRGLQLLFYSVGIGQISSEVPQNLSASRPQDRQFILSSKKLLLSDSGFYLCAWSVGSGGYEQYFGPGTRLTVT.

As DNA, the CDR3 is TGCAGCGTTGCGGGTAGTAGGGCCTTCACTGAAGCTTTCTTT. Translating gives CSVAGSRAFTEAFF. The rearrangement links TRBV29-1 to TRBJ1-1; D call uncertain. CDR1 SQVTM and CDR2 ANQGSEA come from the germline V gene. The CDR3 sequence is 14 residues long. Trimming removed 4 bases from V and 4 bases from J, with 16 bases in between.

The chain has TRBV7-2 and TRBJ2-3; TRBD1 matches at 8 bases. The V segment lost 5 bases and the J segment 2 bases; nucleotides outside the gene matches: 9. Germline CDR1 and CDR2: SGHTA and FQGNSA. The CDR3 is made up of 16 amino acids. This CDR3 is CASSAWGQAATDTQYF. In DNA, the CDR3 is TGTGCCAGCAGCGCCTGGGGACAGGCCGCCACAGATACGCAGTATTTT.

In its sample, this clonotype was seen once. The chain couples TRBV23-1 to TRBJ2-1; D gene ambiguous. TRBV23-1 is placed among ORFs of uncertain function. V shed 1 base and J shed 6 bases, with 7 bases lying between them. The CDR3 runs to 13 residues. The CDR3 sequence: CASSQCLLNEQFF. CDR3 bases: TGCGCCAGCAGTCAATGTCTCCTCAATGAGCAGTTCTTC.

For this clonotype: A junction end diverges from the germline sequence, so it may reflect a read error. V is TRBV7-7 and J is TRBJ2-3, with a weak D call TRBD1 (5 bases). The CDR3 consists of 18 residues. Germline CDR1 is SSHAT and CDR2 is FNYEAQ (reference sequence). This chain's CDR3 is CASSTSRPTGRSTDTQYF. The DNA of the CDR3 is TGTGCTAGCAGCACATCCCGACCCACAGGAAGGAGCACAGATACGCAGTATTTT.

CDR3 sequence reads: CASSPDDGRFEQYF. The CDR3 DNA sequence: TGTGCCAGCTCACCCGATGACGGGAGGTTCGAGCAGTACTTC. The genes are TRBV18 and TRBJ2-7, with 7 positions matching TRBD2. Unmatched junction bases numbered 8, after V lost 3 bases and J lost 6 bases. The CDR3 has 14 amino acids. The V gene's germline CDR1 is KGHSH and CDR2 LQKENI.

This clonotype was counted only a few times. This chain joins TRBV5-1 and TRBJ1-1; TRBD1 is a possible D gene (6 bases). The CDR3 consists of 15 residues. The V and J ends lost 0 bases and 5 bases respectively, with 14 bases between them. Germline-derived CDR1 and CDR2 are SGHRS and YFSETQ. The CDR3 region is CASSLAGGRQTEAFF. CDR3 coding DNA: TGCGCCAGCAGCTTGGCTGGGGGGCGACAAACTGAAGCTTTCTTT.

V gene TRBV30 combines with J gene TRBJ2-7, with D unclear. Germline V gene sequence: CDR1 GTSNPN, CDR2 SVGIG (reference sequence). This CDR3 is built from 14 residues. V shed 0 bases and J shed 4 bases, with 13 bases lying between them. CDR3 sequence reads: CAWSVPGSSYEQYF. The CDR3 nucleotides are TGTGCCTGGAGTGTACCCGGCTCCTCGTACGAGCAGTACTTC.

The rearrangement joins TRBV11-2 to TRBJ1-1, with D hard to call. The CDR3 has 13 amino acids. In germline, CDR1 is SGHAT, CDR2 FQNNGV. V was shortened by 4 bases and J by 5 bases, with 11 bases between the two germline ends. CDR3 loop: CASSSTSLTEAFF. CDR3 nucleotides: TGTGCCAGCAGCTCCACCTCCCTTACTGAAGCTTTCTTT.

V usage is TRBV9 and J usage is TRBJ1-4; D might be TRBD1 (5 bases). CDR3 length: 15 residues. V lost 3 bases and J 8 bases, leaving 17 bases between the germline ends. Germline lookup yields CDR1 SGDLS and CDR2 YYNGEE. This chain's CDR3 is CASSAGQLGREKLFF. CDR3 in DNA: TGTGCCAGCAGCGCCGGACAACTAGGCAGGGAAAAACTGTTTTTT.

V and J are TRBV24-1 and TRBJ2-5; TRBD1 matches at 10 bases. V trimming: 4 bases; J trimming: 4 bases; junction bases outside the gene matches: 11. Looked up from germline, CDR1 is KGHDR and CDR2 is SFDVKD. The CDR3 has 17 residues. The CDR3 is CATSDRSGTGVPETQYF. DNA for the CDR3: TGTGCCACCAGTGACAGATCCGGGACAGGGGTTCCAGAGACCCAGTACTTC.

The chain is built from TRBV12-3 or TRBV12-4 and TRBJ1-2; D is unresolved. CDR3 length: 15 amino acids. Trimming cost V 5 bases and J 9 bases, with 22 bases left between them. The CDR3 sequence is CASSITQEASSSYTF. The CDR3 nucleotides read TGTGCCAGCAGTATAACCCAAGAGGCGAGCTCGAGCTACACCTTC.

The CDR3: CAISETPYNEQFF. The CDR3 nucleotides are TGTGCCATCAGTGAAACCCCCTACAATGAGCAGTTCTTC. The rearrangement joins TRBV10-3 to TRBJ2-1; no firm D call. Germline assignment: CDR1 ENHRY and CDR2 SYGVKD. The V end was cut by 3 bases, the J end by 2 bases, with 5 bases between. The CDR3 is 13 amino acids.

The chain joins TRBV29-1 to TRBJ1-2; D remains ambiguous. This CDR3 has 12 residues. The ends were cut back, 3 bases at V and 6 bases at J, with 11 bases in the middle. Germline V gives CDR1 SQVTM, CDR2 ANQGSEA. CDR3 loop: CSVELEKDGYTF. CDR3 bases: TGCAGCGTTGAGTTGGAGAAGGATGGCTACACCTTC.

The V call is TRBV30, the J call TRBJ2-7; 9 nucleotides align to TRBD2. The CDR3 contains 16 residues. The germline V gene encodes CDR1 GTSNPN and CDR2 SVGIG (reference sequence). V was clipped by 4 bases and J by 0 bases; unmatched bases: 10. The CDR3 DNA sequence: TGTGCCTGGAAAGGCGGGGGGGCTGCTGACTCCTACGAGCAGTACTTC. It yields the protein CAWKGGGAADSYEQYF.

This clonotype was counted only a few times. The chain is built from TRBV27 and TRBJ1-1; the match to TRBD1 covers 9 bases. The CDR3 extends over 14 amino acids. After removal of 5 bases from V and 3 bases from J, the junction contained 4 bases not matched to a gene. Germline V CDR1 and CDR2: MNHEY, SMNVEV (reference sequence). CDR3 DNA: TGTGCCAGCAGTCCGGGACAGGGAGACACTGAAGCTTTCTTT. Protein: CASSPGQGDTEAFF.

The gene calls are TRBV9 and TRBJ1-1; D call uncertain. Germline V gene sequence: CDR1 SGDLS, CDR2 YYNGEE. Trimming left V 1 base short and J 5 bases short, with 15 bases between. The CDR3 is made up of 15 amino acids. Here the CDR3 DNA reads TGTGCCAGCAGCGTATCAACAGCCGGTGGGACTGAAGCTTTCTTT. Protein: CASSVSTAGGTEAFF.

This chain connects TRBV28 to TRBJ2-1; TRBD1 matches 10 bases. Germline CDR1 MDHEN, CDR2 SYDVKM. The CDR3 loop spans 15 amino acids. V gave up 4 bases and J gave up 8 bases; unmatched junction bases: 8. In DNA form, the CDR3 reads TGTGCCAGCAGTTGGGGGGGGACAGGGGCCCATGAGCAGTTCTTC. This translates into CASSWGGTGAHEQFF.

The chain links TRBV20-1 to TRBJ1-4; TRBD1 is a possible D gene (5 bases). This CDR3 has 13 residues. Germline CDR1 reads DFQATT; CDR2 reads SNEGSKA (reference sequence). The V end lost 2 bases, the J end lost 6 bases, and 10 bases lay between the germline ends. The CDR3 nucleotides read TGCAGTGCTAGAAGGGACGGTGATGAAAAACTGTTTTTT. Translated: CSARRDGDEKLFF.

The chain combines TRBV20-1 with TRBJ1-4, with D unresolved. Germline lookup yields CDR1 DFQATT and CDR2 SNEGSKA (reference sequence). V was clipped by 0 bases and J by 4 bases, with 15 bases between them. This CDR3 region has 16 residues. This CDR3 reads CSAREEARLHNEKLFF. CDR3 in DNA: TGCAGTGCTAGAGAGGAGGCCCGTCTCCATAATGAAAAACTGTTTTTT.